These 14 T cell receptor beta chains came from one sample sequenced in a study of cytomegalovirus exposure and HLA in healthy donors. This PCR relied on a set of 60 Vbeta primers and 13 Jbeta primers. Only in-frame clones appear in the TCRdb table, and some are missing; sequencing was by immunoSEQ multiplex PCR. The data contain under 200,000 clones, 70% to 85% of them seen just once; the ten biggest clones take up under 7.5%. The sample taken for sequencing was PBMCs. Receptors were obtained from a man between 45 and 60 years old in good health and CMV-seropositive.

The chain employs TRBV4-1 and TRBJ2-2, with TRBD2 as a possible D gene (5 bases). This CDR3 is built from 15 residues. Trimming shortened V by 4 bases and J by 3 bases, and 12 bases separated the two germline ends. Germline lookup yields CDR1 MGHRA and CDR2 YSYEKL. The CDR3, as DNA: TGCGCCAGCAGCCTGAGGGCCCAGGACACCGGGGAGCTGTTTTTT. Its protein product is CASSLRAQDTGELFF.

This chain joins TRBV14 and TRBJ2-5; weak D call: TRBD1 (5 bases). The CDR3 is 14 amino acids. V shed 0 bases and J shed 5 bases, with 10 bases lying between them. Germline-derived CDR1 and CDR2 are SGHDN and FVKESK. CDR3 amino acids: CASSQEGPWETQYF. In DNA, the CDR3 is TGTGCCAGCAGCCAAGAGGGGCCATGGGAGACCCAGTACTTC.

The rearrangement links TRBV9 to TRBJ2-2; TRBD2 might be the D (6 bases). Between the trimmed V and J ends, which lost 3 bases and 1 base, there was a span of 19 bases. This CDR3 comprises 18 residues. In germline, CDR1 is SGDLS, CDR2 YYNGEE. The CDR3 coding sequence is TGTGCCAGCAGCGCCCTCCCAGGTGGGAGGCAGAACACCGGGGAGCTGTTTTTT. This sequence encodes CASSALPGGRQNTGELFF.

The chain combines TRBV4-1 with TRBJ1-5; no definite D call. This CDR3 spans 15 amino acids. V gave up 4 bases and J gave up 1 base, with 11 bases separating them. Germline assignment: CDR1 MGHRA and CDR2 YSYEKL. The CDR3 region is CASSREERSNQPQHF. The DNA for the CDR3 is TGCGCCAGCAGCCGGGAGGAACGGAGCAATCAGCCCCAGCATTTT.

The gene calls are TRBV19 and TRBJ2-2; 9 bases match TRBD1. Germline CDR1 LNHDA, CDR2 SQIVND (reference sequence). There are 15 residues in the CDR3. V was pared by 9 bases and J by 6 bases, with 11 bases of the junction left unmatched. The CDR3: CASRGLTGGAGELFF. For the CDR3, the DNA is TGTGCCAGCAGGGGGCTGACAGGGGGGGCCGGGGAGCTGTTTTTT.

The chain couples TRBV2 to TRBJ2-5; D may be TRBD1 (6 bases). TRBJ2-7 explains the end of the DNA better; the J call may be wrong. From germline, CDR1 is SNHLY and CDR2 FYNNEI. This CDR3 is 14 amino acids long. CDR3 coding DNA: TGTGCCAGCAGTGAAGTGACAGGTTTAGGCGAGCAGTACTTC. Translation: CASSEVTGLGEQYF.

V gene TRBV19 combines with J gene TRBJ2-7, with D possibly TRBD2 on 5 matching bases. The CDR3 is made up of 13 amino acids. From germline, CDR1 is LNHDA and CDR2 SQIVND (reference sequence). V was shortened by 3 bases and J by 6 bases, with 12 bases between the two germline ends. The DNA for the CDR3 is TGTGCCAGTAGTATGGGCCGGGCGGGCGAGCAGTACTTC. Protein sequence: CASSMGRAGEQYF. Full variable domain (missing parts from reference TRBV19 and TRBJ2-7): DGGITQSPKYLFRKEGQNVTLSCEQNLNHDAMYWYRQDPGQGLRLIYYSQIVNDFQKGDIAEGYSVSREKKESFPLTVTSAQKNPTAFYLCASSMGRAGEQYFGPGTRLTVT.

The chain recombines TRBV7-8 with TRBJ1-5; D unresolved. Germline lookup yields CDR1 SGHVS and CDR2 FQNEAQ. Deletions cut 5 bases from V and 6 bases from J, with 17 bases between. This CDR3 contains 15 residues. In DNA, the CDR3 is TGTGCCAGCAGCACAACAACTAATCGAGCTCAGCCCCAGCATTTT. This encodes CASSTTTNRAQPQHF. The variable domain in full, with the rest retrieved from reference TRBV7-8 and TRBJ1-5, is GAGVSQSPRYKVAKRGQDVALRCDPISGHVSLFWYQQALGQGPEFLTYFQNEAQLDKSGLPSDRFFAERPEGSVSTLKIQRTQQEDSAVYLCASSTTTNRAQPQHFGDGTRLSIL.

The chain has TRBV7-9 and TRBJ2-1, with 7 nucleotides matching TRBD2. The CDR3 length is 14 residues. J gave up 7 bases and V 5 bases, and 8 bases lay outside the gene matches. The germline CDR1 and CDR2 sequences are SEHNR and FQNEAQ (reference sequence). CDR3 protein: CASSRSSGVNEQFF. The CDR3 coding sequence is TGTGCCAGCAGCAGGTCTAGCGGTGTGAATGAGCAGTTCTTC.

This sequence joins TRBV29-1 and TRBJ1-5, with TRBD1 matching over 7 bases. The CDR3 runs 18 residues. CDR1 SQVTM and CDR2 ANQGSEA come from the germline V gene. With V trimmed by 1 base and J by 4 bases, 16 bases remained unmatched. For the CDR3, the DNA is TGCAGCGTTGAAGGTTCATTTTCCGGGACAGATTTTAATCAGCCCCAGCATTTT. Translating it yields CSVEGSFSGTDFNQPQHF.

This clone was seen more than once but under ten times. Other DNA sequences in this sample translate to the same CDR3. This rearrangement joins TRBV5-1 to TRBJ2-1, with 7 bases that match TRBD2. The CDR3 extends over 15 amino acids. Germline-derived CDR1 and CDR2 are SGHRS and YFSETQ. J gave up 0 bases and V 0 bases, and 0 bases lay outside the gene matches. The CDR3 loop is CASSLGGSSYNEQFF. CDR3 DNA sequence: TGCGCCAGCAGCTTGGGCGGGAGCTCCTACAATGAGCAGTTCTTC.

This clone was seen only a few times. The chain couples TRBV5-5 to TRBJ2-7; perhaps TRBD2 as D (6 bases). CDR3 length equals 17 residues. The germline V gene has CDR1 SGHKS and CDR2 YYEKEE (reference sequence). Deletions cut 0 bases from V and 2 bases from J, with 18 bases between. DNA for the CDR3: TGTGCCAGCAGCTTGGGTGCTTGGGGGACTGCGACCTACGAGCAGTACGTC. Encoded protein: CASSLGAWGTATYEQYV.

This chain uses TRBV19 with TRBJ2-2; 11 bases are shared with TRBD1. In germline, CDR1 is LNHDA, CDR2 SQIVND (reference sequence). CDR3 length: 15 residues. Trimming took 6 bases from V and 4 from J; bases not matched to a gene: 4. The CDR3 reads CASRDRGQSTGELFF. In nucleotides, the CDR3 is TGTGCCAGTAGGGACAGGGGGCAGAGCACCGGGGAGCTGTTTTTT.

The chain employs TRBV29-1 and TRBJ1-2; TRBD1 might be the D (6 bases). V lost 6 bases and J 8 bases, leaving 13 bases between the germline ends. This CDR3 spans 11 amino acids. The germline gives CDR1 SQVTM, CDR2 ANQGSEA. The CDR3 region is CSVQGPGGYTF. In DNA form, the CDR3 reads TGCAGCGTCCAGGGGCCTGGGGGCTACACCTTC.